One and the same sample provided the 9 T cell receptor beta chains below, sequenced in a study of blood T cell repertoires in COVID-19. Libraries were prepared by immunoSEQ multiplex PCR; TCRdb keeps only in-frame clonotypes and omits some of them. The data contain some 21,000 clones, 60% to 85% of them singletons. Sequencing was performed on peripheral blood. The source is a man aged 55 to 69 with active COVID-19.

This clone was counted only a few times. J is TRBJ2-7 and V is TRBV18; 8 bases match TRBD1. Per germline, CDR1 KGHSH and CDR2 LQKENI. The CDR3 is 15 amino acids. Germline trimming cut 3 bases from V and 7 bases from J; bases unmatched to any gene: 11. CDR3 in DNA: TGTGCCAGCTCACCTGATTCGACAGGGGCGAGGGAGCAGTACTTC. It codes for CASSPDSTGAREQYF.

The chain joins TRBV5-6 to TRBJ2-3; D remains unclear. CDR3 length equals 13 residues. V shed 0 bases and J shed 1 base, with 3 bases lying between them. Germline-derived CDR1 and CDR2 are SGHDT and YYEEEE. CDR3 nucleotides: TGTGCCAGCAGCTTGGTCGGCACAGATACGCAGTATTTT. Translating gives CASSLVGTDTQYF.

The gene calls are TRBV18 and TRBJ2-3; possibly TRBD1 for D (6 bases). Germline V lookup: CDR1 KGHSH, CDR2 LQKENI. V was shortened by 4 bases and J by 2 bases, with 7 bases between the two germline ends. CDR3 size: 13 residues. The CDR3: CASSLGATDTQYF. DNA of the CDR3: TGTGCCAGCTCACTGGGGGCCACAGATACGCAGTATTTT.

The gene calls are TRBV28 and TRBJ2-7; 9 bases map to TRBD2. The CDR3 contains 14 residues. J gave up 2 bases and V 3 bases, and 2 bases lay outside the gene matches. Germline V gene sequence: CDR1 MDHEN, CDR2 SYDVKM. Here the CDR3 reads CASSLSSGAYEQYF. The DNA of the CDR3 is TGTGCCAGCAGTTTGTCTAGCGGGGCCTACGAGCAGTACTTC.

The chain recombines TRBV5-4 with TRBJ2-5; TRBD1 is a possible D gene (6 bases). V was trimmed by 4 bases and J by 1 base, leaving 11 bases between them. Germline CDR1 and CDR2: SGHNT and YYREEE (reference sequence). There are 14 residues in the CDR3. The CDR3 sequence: CASSNGQLQETQYF. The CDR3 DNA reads TGTGCCAGCAGCAACGGACAGCTCCAAGAGACCCAGTACTTC.

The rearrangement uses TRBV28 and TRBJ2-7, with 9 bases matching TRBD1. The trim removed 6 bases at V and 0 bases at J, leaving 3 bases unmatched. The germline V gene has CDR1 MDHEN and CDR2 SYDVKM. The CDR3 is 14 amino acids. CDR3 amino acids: CASRTGGGSYEQYF. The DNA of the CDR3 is TGTGCCAGCAGGACAGGGGGAGGCTCCTACGAGCAGTACTTC.

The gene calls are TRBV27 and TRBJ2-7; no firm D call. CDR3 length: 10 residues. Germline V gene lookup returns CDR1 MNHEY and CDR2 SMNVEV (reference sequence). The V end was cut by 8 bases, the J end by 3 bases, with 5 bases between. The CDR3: CASPNYEQYF. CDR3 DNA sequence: TGTGCCAGCCCTAACTACGAGCAGTACTTC.

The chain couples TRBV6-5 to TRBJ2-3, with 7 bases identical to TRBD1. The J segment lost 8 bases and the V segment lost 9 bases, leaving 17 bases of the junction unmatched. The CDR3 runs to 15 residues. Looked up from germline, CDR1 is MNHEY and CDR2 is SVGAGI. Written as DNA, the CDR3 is TGTGCCAGGCAACAGACACTTTTAGGACAGGTTACGCAGTATTTT. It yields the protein CARQQTLLGQVTQYF.

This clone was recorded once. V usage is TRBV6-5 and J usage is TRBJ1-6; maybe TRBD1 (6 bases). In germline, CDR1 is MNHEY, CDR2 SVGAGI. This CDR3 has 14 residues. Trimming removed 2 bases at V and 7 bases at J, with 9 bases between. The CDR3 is CASSYRTDNSPLHF. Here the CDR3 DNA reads TGTGCCAGCAGTTACAGGACAGACAATTCACCCCTCCACTTT.